These 27 T cell receptor beta chains were all obtained from the same sample, sequenced in a study of cytomegalovirus exposure and HLA in healthy donors. The PCR employed 60 Vbeta primers together with 13 Jbeta primers. Profiling relied on immunoSEQ multiplex PCR, and the TCRdb table lists in-frame clones only, not all of them. In the table there are 60,000 to 75,000 clones, roughly 70% of which are singletons. Material: PBMCs. These receptor sequences come from a woman in her forties in good health and CMV-seropositive.

The chain links TRBV19 to TRBJ1-2; D remains unclear. Germline values: CDR1 LNHDA, CDR2 SQIVND (reference sequence). The CDR3 extends over 14 amino acids. V gave up 1 base and J gave up 5 bases, with 11 bases separating them. CDR3 DNA: TGTGCCAGTAGTATAGGTGGAGGGTCATATGGCTACACCTTC. Protein: CASSIGGGSYGYTF.

V is TRBV19 and J is TRBJ1-2, with D unresolved. The length of the CDR3 is 15 residues. Trimming took off 4 bases at V and 5 bases at J, with 17 bases between the two ends. Germline-derived CDR1 and CDR2 are LNHDA and SQIVND (reference sequence). The CDR3 loop reads CASSSAYRITYGYTF. The CDR3 bases are TGTGCCAGTAGTAGCGCTTACCGTATCACTTATGGCTACACCTTC.

This sequence joins TRBV18 and TRBJ2-7, with 7 bases aligning to TRBD1. Unmatched junction bases numbered 5, after V lost 0 bases and J lost 0 bases. Germline V gene data show CDR1 as KGHSH and CDR2 as LQKENI. This CDR3 has 16 residues. CDR3 loop: CASSPPRGQDSYEQYF. The CDR3 DNA follows: TGTGCCAGCTCACCACCTAGAGGACAGGACTCCTACGAGCAGTACTTC.

The chain links TRBV5-5 to TRBJ1-5, with D possibly being TRBD1 (5 bases). Germline CDR1 reads SGHKS; CDR2 reads YYEKEE (reference sequence). The CDR3 has 15 amino acids. V lost 0 bases and J 6 bases, leaving 13 bases between the germline ends. CDR3 nucleotide sequence: TGTGCCAGCAGCTTGGGTAGCAGGGAGGGTCAGCCCCAGCATTTT. As protein: CASSLGSREGQPQHF.

This chain links TRBV6-1 with TRBJ2-3, with TRBD1 as a possible D gene (6 bases). This CDR3 has 15 residues. Per the germline V gene, CDR1 is MNHNS and CDR2 is SASEGT. Trimming cost V 5 bases and J 0 bases, with 12 bases left between them. The DNA of the CDR3 is TGTGCCAGCAGTTCAAGGGGGACGAGCACAGATACGCAGTATTTT. Translation gives CASSSRGTSTDTQYF.

V gene TRBV4-1 combines with J gene TRBJ2-7, with TRBD1 identical over 10 bases. Unmatched junction bases numbered 7, after V lost 4 bases and J lost 4 bases. The CDR3 runs to 15 residues. In germline, CDR1 is MGHRA, CDR2 YSYEKL. CDR3 region: CASSRGGQGLYEQYF. As DNA, the CDR3 is TGCGCCAGCAGCCGCGGGGGACAGGGGTTGTACGAGCAGTACTTC.

The gene calls are TRBV10-2 and TRBJ1-2; 7 positions agree with TRBD1. The CDR3 sequence is 16 residues long. J lost 1 base, V lost 3 bases, and 8 bases had no gene match. Germline CDR1 is WSHSY and CDR2 is SAAADI. The CDR3 sequence: CASSDHLRDSNYGYTF. The CDR3 region has the DNA TGCGCCAGCAGTGACCACCTTCGGGACAGTAACTATGGCTACACCTTC.

The V call is TRBV7-2, the J call TRBJ2-7, with 11 nucleotides matching TRBD1. Per the germline V gene, CDR1 is SGHTA and CDR2 is FQGNSA. CDR3 length: 15 amino acids. V dropped 2 bases and J dropped 3; count of bases not matched to a gene: 3. CDR3 in amino acids: CASSLWDRGIYEQYF. The CDR3 nucleotides read TGTGCCAGCAGCTTATGGGACAGGGGGATCTACGAGCAGTACTTC. The whole variable domain, filled in from reference TRBV7-2 and TRBJ2-7, reads GAGVSQSPSNKVTEKGKDVELRCDPISGHTALYWYRQSLGQGLEFLIYFQGNSAPDKSGLPSDRFSAERTGGSVSTLTIQRTQQEDSAVYLCASSLWDRGIYEQYFGPGTRLTVT.

The chain is built from TRBV27 and TRBJ2-6; TRBD2 might be the D (6 bases). Looked up from germline, CDR1 is MNHEY and CDR2 is SMNVEV (reference sequence). The V and J ends lost 7 bases and 0 bases respectively, with 16 bases between them. This CDR3 is 17 amino acids long. CDR3 sequence: CASTPGGPSSGANVLTF. CDR3 nucleotide sequence: TGTGCCAGCACTCCCGGAGGGCCCTCCTCTGGGGCCAACGTCCTGACTTTC.

The chain combines TRBV12-5 with TRBJ1-1, with D unclear. The germline V and J ends were trimmed by 2 bases and 8 bases, with 15 bases remaining between them. The CDR3 loop spans 14 amino acids. CDR1 is LGHNT, CDR2 FRNRAP, per germline. The CDR3 region has the DNA TGTGCTAGTGGTTTGTCCCCGGAACAGACCGAAGCTTTCTTT. Protein product: CASGLSPEQTEAFF.

This clone showed up just a few times. The V call is TRBV6-1, the J call TRBJ1-2, with TRBD1 as a possible D gene (5 bases). The CDR3 is 15 residues long. CDR1 is MNHNS and CDR2 is SASEGT in the germline V gene. Trimming left V 2 bases short and J 2 bases short, with 12 bases between. CDR3 in amino acids: CASSEKVDTNYGYTF. As DNA, the CDR3 is TGTGCCAGCAGTGAAAAGGTGGACACCAACTATGGCTACACCTTC.

There are a few counts of this clone. This chain connects TRBV5-1 to TRBJ1-1; tentative D call: TRBD1 (5 bases). This CDR3 is built from 14 residues. Germline V CDR1 and CDR2: SGHRS, YFSETQ. V gave up 2 bases and J gave up 0 bases, with 8 bases separating them. CDR3: CASSFDSMNTEAFF. CDR3 coding DNA: TGCGCCAGCAGCTTCGACAGCATGAACACTGAAGCTTTCTTT.

This chain connects TRBV2 to TRBJ1-4, with TRBD1 matching 8 bases. CDR3 length: 16 amino acids. Germline V CDR1 and CDR2: SNHLY, FYNNEI. Losses at the gene ends were 0 bases for V and 3 bases for J; bases not matched to a gene: 3. The CDR3 bases are TGTGCCAGCAGTGAAGCAGAGACAGGGGCTAATGAAAAACTGTTTTTT. Its protein product is CASSEAETGANEKLFF.

The CDR3: CSVEGLDSVYGYTF. DNA of the CDR3: TGCAGCGTTGAAGGACTCGACAGTGTCTATGGCTACACCTTC. The rearrangement uses TRBV29-1 and TRBJ1-2; the D gene is possibly TRBD1 (5 bases). V dropped 1 base and J dropped 4 bases, with 13 bases sitting between them. Germline CDR1 reads SQVTM; CDR2 reads ANQGSEA. The length of the CDR3 is 14 residues.

This clone was counted only a few times. The V call is TRBV5-6, the J call TRBJ2-5; D possibly corresponds to TRBD2 (5 bases). Germline CDR1 is SGHDT and CDR2 is YYEEEE. Trimming removed 2 bases at V and 1 base at J, with 6 bases between. The CDR3 spans 13 residues. In DNA, the CDR3 is TGTGCCAGCAGCTTCGGGGTCCAAGAGACCCAGTACTTC. This gives the protein CASSFGVQETQYF.

V usage is TRBV7-9 and J usage is TRBJ2-3; a possible D gene is TRBD1 (6 bases). The CDR3 is 13 amino acids. Germline loops: CDR1 SEHNR, CDR2 FQNEAQ (reference sequence). V was trimmed by 5 bases and J by 5 bases, leaving 11 bases between them. CDR3: CASSHTGIDTQYF. In nucleotides, the CDR3 is TGTGCCAGCAGCCACACAGGGATAGATACGCAGTATTTT. Drawing the rest from reference TRBV7-9 and TRBJ2-3, the complete variable domain is DTGVSQNPRHKITKRGQNVTFRCDPISEHNRLYWYRQTLGQGPEFLTYFQNEAQLEKSRLLSDRFSAERPKGSFSTLEIQRTEQGDSAMYLCASSHTGIDTQYFGPGTRLTVL.

The chain carries TRBV6-4 and TRBJ2-3; TRBD2 aligns across 9 bases. Germline CDR1 and CDR2: MRHNA and SNTAGT. V lost 4 bases, J lost 2 bases, and 1 base stayed unmatched. The CDR3 loop spans 14 amino acids. The CDR3 DNA is TGTGCCAGCAGTGCTAGCGGGGCCACAGATACGCAGTATTTT. This gives the protein CASSASGATDTQYF.

V and J are TRBV19 and TRBJ2-7; tentatively, D is TRBD1 (6 bases). There are 15 residues in the CDR3. Between the trimmed V and J ends, which lost 3 bases and 7 bases, there was a span of 19 bases. Germline V gene sequence: CDR1 LNHDA, CDR2 SQIVND (reference sequence). DNA for the CDR3: TGTGCCAGTAGTATGGGGCCCAGGGGTTTAGGGGAGCAGTACTTC. It codes for CASSMGPRGLGEQYF.

The chain uses TRBV11-2 and TRBJ2-7; 7 bases align to TRBD2. Germline V gene lookup returns CDR1 SGHAT and CDR2 FQNNGV. V was pared by 5 bases and J by 1 base, with 8 bases of the junction left unmatched. The CDR3 sequence is 15 residues long. The CDR3 DNA reads TGTGCCAGCAGCGCCCTGGGGAGGGGATCCTACGAGCAGTACTTC. This sequence encodes CASSALGRGSYEQYF.

The J gene is TRBJ2-1, the V gene TRBV19, with D possibly matching TRBD2 (7 bases). Trimming stripped 5 bases from V and 2 bases from J, with 13 bases between. Germline assignment: CDR1 LNHDA and CDR2 SQIVND (reference sequence). The CDR3 loop spans 15 amino acids. CDR3 coding DNA: TGTGCCAGTAGTGGAACGGGGGGCCCCTACAATGAGCAGTTCTTC. Protein: CASSGTGGPYNEQFF. Filled out from reference TRBV19 and TRBJ2-1, the complete variable domain reads DGGITQSPKYLFRKEGQNVTLSCEQNLNHDAMYWYRQDPGQGLRLIYYSQIVNDFQKGDIAEGYSVSREKKESFPLTVTSAQKNPTAFYLCASSGTGGPYNEQFFGPGTRLTVL.

The genes are TRBV7-2 and TRBJ2-3, with TRBD2 matching 7 bases. From germline, CDR1 is SGHTA and CDR2 FQGNSA. The CDR3 contains 17 residues. Germline trimming cut 0 bases from V and 1 base from J; bases unmatched to any gene: 7. CDR3 coding DNA: TGTGCCAGCAGCTTAGCTTGGCGGGGGACCCGCACAGATACGCAGTATTTT. This sequence encodes CASSLAWRGTRTDTQYF.

The chain joins TRBV6-1 to TRBJ1-6; D is uncertain. The CDR3 is 14 residues long. Germline V gives CDR1 MNHNS, CDR2 SASEGT. V was trimmed by 0 bases and J by 7 bases, leaving 7 bases between them. The CDR3 nucleotides read TGTGCCAGCAGTGAAGCTGGCGGGAATTCACCCCTCCACTTT. It specifies CASSEAGGNSPLHF.

The chain has TRBV18 and TRBJ2-3, with D possibly matching TRBD1 (6 bases). The CDR3 sequence is 13 residues long. In germline, CDR1 is KGHSH, CDR2 LQKENI. V lost 8 bases, J lost 0 bases, and 9 bases lay in between. This chain's CDR3 is CASRQDSTDTQYF. Here the CDR3 DNA reads TGTGCCAGCAGACAGGATAGCACAGATACGCAGTATTTT.

The chain carries TRBV4-2 and TRBJ2-1, with TRBD1 as a possible D gene (7 bases). With 0 bases removed from V and 4 bases from J, the gap between germline ends came to 16 bases. Germline assignment: CDR1 LGHNA and CDR2 YNFKEQ. The length of the CDR3 is 17 residues. In nucleotides, the CDR3 is TGTGCCAGCAGCCAAGATCTGGACAGGCGGGGATACAATGAGCAGTTCTTC. Translating gives CASSQDLDRRGYNEQFF.

This sequence joins TRBV4-1 and TRBJ2-7, with D uncertain. V was cut by 3 bases and J by 2 bases, with 11 bases left in between. The CDR3 runs to 14 residues. Germline-derived CDR1 and CDR2 are MGHRA and YSYEKL. CDR3 DNA sequence: TGCGCCAGCAGCCACGCGCGAGAACCCTACGAGCAGTACTTC. This sequence encodes CASSHAREPYEQYF.

This chain links TRBV7-8 with TRBJ2-7; 7 nucleotides align to TRBD1. The CDR3 totals 14 residues. V lost 8 bases to trimming and J lost 0 bases; unmatched junction nucleotides: 7. The germline V gene encodes CDR1 SGHVS and CDR2 FQNEAQ. The CDR3: CASSGRGISYEQYF. CDR3 in DNA: TGTGCCAGCTCTGGCAGGGGGATCTCCTACGAGCAGTACTTC.

The chain is built from TRBV2 and TRBJ1-5, with no clear D. Germline CDR1 SNHLY, CDR2 FYNNEI. The CDR3 covers 16 residues. Trimming cost V 0 bases and J 0 bases, with 9 bases left between them. CDR3 nucleotides: TGTGCCAGCAGTGAAGCGGGCACGGTTAGCAATCAGCCCCAGCATTTT. This sequence encodes CASSEAGTVSNQPQHF.